The 20 T cell receptor beta chains presented below share a single source sample, sequenced in a study of blood T cell repertoires in COVID-19. The repertoire was sequenced with immunoSEQ multiplex PCR; TCRdb's copy has only in-frame clones and lacks some. The sample consists of over 90,000 clones, about 87% of them appearing once. Material for sequencing was peripheral blood. These receptors were collected from a human donor in a cohort sampled during active or convalescent COVID-19.

The chain uses TRBV10-2 and TRBJ2-3, with 11 bases matching TRBD2. Germline V gene data show CDR1 as WSHSY and CDR2 as SAAADI. After removal of 10 bases from V and 4 bases from J, the junction contained 4 bases not matched to a gene. CDR3 size: 13 residues. The CDR3 DNA sequence: TGCGCCACCGGACTAGCGGGCCCAGATACGCAGTATTTT. The encoded protein is CATGLAGPDTQYF.

Here the CDR3 reads CASSQGQPYGYTF. The CDR3 DNA reads TGTGCCAGCAGCCAAGGACAGCCGTATGGCTACACCTTC. The chain carries TRBV28 and TRBJ1-2; a possible D gene is TRBD1 (6 bases). The CDR3 has 13 amino acids. With 6 bases removed from V and 5 bases from J, the gap between germline ends came to 13 bases. Germline assignment: CDR1 MDHEN and CDR2 SYDVKM.

The chain has TRBV27 and TRBJ1-2; D is uncertain. This CDR3 region has 13 residues. V was cut by 4 bases and J by 7 bases, with 13 bases left in between. Germline lookup yields CDR1 MNHEY and CDR2 SMNVEV (reference sequence). CDR3 coding DNA: TGTGCCAGCAGTTCGAAACCCTGGGCTGGCTACACCTTC. Translation: CASSSKPWAGYTF.

The chain combines TRBV5-1 with TRBJ2-3, with D tentatively TRBD2 (6 bases). V lost 4 bases, J lost 2 bases, and 11 bases lay in between. This CDR3 comprises 14 residues. The germline V gene encodes CDR1 SGHRS and CDR2 YFSETQ. The CDR3 reads CASSGGTITDTQYF. In DNA form, the CDR3 reads TGCGCCAGCAGCGGGGGGACGATCACAGATACGCAGTATTTT.

The chain has TRBV9 and TRBJ2-7, with TRBD1 identical over 7 bases. The germline V gene encodes CDR1 SGDLS and CDR2 YYNGEE. V lost 0 bases to trimming and J lost 3 bases; unmatched junction nucleotides: 6. The CDR3 is 15 residues long. The CDR3 nucleotides read TGTGCCAGCAGCGTAGGTCAGGGGGATAGCTACGAGCAGTACTTC. Its protein is CASSVGQGDSYEQYF.

This chain links TRBV4-1 with TRBJ2-1; 7 bases are shared with TRBD1. V shed 4 bases and J 7 bases; nucleotides not matched to a gene: 7. The CDR3 contains 14 residues. Per germline, CDR1 MGHRA and CDR2 YSYEKL. CDR3 nucleotides: TGCGCCAGCAGCCGCGTAGGGGGCCGGAATGAGCAGTTCTTC. Its protein product is CASSRVGGRNEQFF.

This clone was detected once. This chain links TRBV5-4 with TRBJ2-3, with no clear D. CDR1 is SGHNT and CDR2 is YYREEE in the germline V gene (reference sequence). This CDR3 has 14 residues. V lost 0 bases and J lost 1, with 6 bases in between. The CDR3 protein is CASSLDYGTDTQYF. CDR3 coding DNA: TGTGCCAGCAGCTTGGACTACGGCACAGATACGCAGTATTTT.

The gene calls are TRBV10-1 and TRBJ2-2; tentative D call: TRBD1 (6 bases). V was clipped by 7 bases and J by 0 bases, with 15 bases between them. This CDR3 region has 16 residues. Germline V CDR1 and CDR2: WNHNN, SYGVQD (reference sequence). Written as DNA, the CDR3 is TGCGCCAGCACCCCAGGGGACCTGGCGAACACCGGGGAGCTGTTTTTT. Amino acid sequence: CASTPGDLANTGELFF.

The genes are TRBV5-4 and TRBJ1-2; D uncertain. This CDR3 contains 17 residues. V was trimmed by 4 bases and J by 6 bases, leaving 25 bases between them. CDR1 is SGHNT, CDR2 YYREEE, per germline (reference sequence). CDR3 nucleotides: TGTGCCAGCAGCGCTGGAGTGGGGAGACCAGGCTTCCATGGCTACACCTTC. It codes for CASSAGVGRPGFHGYTF.

The gene calls are TRBV30 and TRBJ2-7; TRBD1 is a possible D gene (5 bases). CDR3 length: 15 residues. The V gene's germline CDR1 is GTSNPN and CDR2 SVGIG (reference sequence). With 3 bases removed from V and 1 base from J, the gap between germline ends came to 16 bases. CDR3 in amino acids: CAWRAPTVLSYEQYF. CDR3 bases: TGTGCCTGGAGGGCCCCGACAGTGCTGTCCTACGAGCAGTACTTC.

CDR3 DNA sequence: TGTGCCAGCAGCTTGGACTTTGGTGAGCAGTTCTTC. It encodes CASSLDFGEQFF. The chain employs TRBV5-4 and TRBJ2-1; D unclear. The CDR3 covers 12 residues. CDR1 SGHNT and CDR2 YYREEE come from the germline V gene (reference sequence). Deletions cut 0 bases from V and 9 bases from J, with 7 bases between.

The chain employs TRBV6-2 or TRBV6-3 and TRBJ1-5; D not certain. Germline V gene sequence: CDR1 MNHEY, CDR2 SVGEGT. Trimming shortened V by 2 bases and J by 5 bases, and 7 bases separated the two germline ends. This CDR3 region has 13 residues. The CDR3 loop is CASSYEQYQPQHF. CDR3 nucleotide sequence: TGTGCCAGCAGTTACGAACAGTATCAGCCCCAGCATTTT.

The chain has TRBV19 and TRBJ1-2, with D possibly being TRBD1 (6 bases). Trimming shortened V by 4 bases and J by 7 bases, and 16 bases separated the two germline ends. Germline CDR1 and CDR2: LNHDA and SQIVND (reference sequence). CDR3 size: 14 residues. This CDR3 is CASSKTAGTTGYTF. CDR3 nucleotides: TGTGCCAGTAGTAAAACCGCCGGGACAACTGGCTACACCTTC.

V is TRBV11-3 and J is TRBJ2-5; tentatively, D is TRBD2 (6 bases). Trimming took off 5 bases at V and 9 bases at J, with 13 bases between the two ends. Germline-derived CDR1 and CDR2 are SGHNT and YENEEA. This CDR3 contains 12 residues. The CDR3 coding sequence is TGTGCCAGCAGCCGGGGCCCGGGGGCCCAGTACTTC. As protein: CASSRGPGAQYF.

The rearrangement joins TRBV10-3 to TRBJ2-1; 15 bases line up with TRBD2. The CDR3 loop spans 15 amino acids. J was trimmed by 9 bases and V by 7 bases; bases with no gene match: 7. From germline, CDR1 is ENHRY and CDR2 SYGVKD. CDR3 sequence: CAITGTSGGRSEQFF. For the CDR3, the DNA is TGTGCCATCACAGGGACTAGCGGGGGGAGGTCTGAGCAGTTCTTC.

Comment on this clone: Other nucleotide sequences in the sample specify the same CDR3. The rearrangement joins TRBV3-1 (or the pseudogene TRBV3-2) to TRBJ2-1; D might be TRBD1 (6 bases). The CDR3 loop spans 16 amino acids. Per the germline V gene, CDR1 is LGHDT and CDR2 is YNNKEL (reference sequence). V lost 2 bases and J 1 base, leaving 12 bases between the germline ends. CDR3 nucleotides: TGTGCCAGCAGCCAAAGAGTAGGGGGTTCCTACAATGAGCAGTTCTTC. This codes for CASSQRVGGSYNEQFF.

The chain carries TRBV30 and TRBJ2-6; D remains ambiguous. The CDR3 length is 15 residues. V was pared by 7 bases and J by 4 bases, with 17 bases between. The germline CDR1 and CDR2 sequences are GTSNPN and SVGIG (reference sequence). The CDR3 sequence is CASPGDGGGANVLTF. The DNA of the CDR3 is TGTGCCTCCCCTGGCGACGGCGGAGGGGCCAACGTCCTGACTTTC. Full variable domain (outside the CDR3, taken from reference TRBV30 and TRBJ2-6): SQTIHQWPATLVQPVGSPLSLECTVEGTSNPNLYWYRQAAGRGLQLLFYSVGIGQISSEVPQNLSASRPQDRQFILSSKKLLLSDSGFYLCASPGDGGGANVLTFGAGSRLTVL.

This clone has only one observation. The CDR3 sequence: CASSRLYGGQPLWGYTF. CDR3 DNA sequence: TGTGCCAGCAGTCGATTGTATGGTGGACAGCCCCTATGGGGCTACACCTTC. The gene calls are TRBV6-6 and TRBJ1-2, with D tentatively TRBD1 (6 bases). Trimming pared 5 bases from V and 8 bases from J, leaving 27 bases between. CDR3 length equals 17 residues. Germline V CDR1 and CDR2: MNHNY, SVGAGI (reference sequence).

The genes are TRBV10-3 and TRBJ2-3; D gene ambiguous. This CDR3 has 12 amino acids. CDR1 is ENHRY and CDR2 is SYGVKD in the germline V gene. Deletions cut 5 bases from V and 1 base from J, with 4 bases between. In nucleotides, the CDR3 is TGTGCCATCAGTTCTGGCACAGATACGCAGTATTTT. This gives the protein CAISSGTDTQYF.

This clone has only a few counts. Distinct nucleotide sequences in the sample also encode this CDR3. The chain employs TRBV11-2 and TRBJ1-1, with D tentatively TRBD1 (6 bases). The V end was cut by 8 bases, the J end by 1 base, with 11 bases between. The CDR3 runs to 13 residues. Germline-derived CDR1 and CDR2 are SGHAT and FQNNGV. The CDR3 nucleotides read TGTGCCAGCGAAAGGACAGCGAACACTGAAGCTTTCTTT. As protein: CASERTANTEAFF.